The 21 T cell receptor beta chains below come from one sample, sequenced in a study of beta chain features in type 1 diabetes. No antigen has been identified for these receptors. TCRB transcripts that were expressed got sequenced, as all of the isolated RNA had been reverse transcribed. Only in-frame clones appear in the TCRdb table, and some are missing; sequencing was by immunoSEQ multiplex PCR. The table records over 300,000 clones, around 9.7% of them present only once. Whole-study findings and limits: All four CD4+ subsets from Type 1 diabetes patients carried moderately but significantly shorter TCRB CDR3s.

Specimen: central memory CD4+ T cells from blood. The receptor set was obtained from a man aged 25 to 45 with type 1 diabetes.

On this clone: The same CDR3 also results from other DNA sequences found in this sample. DNA of the CDR3: TGTGCCAGCAGCCAAGGACCTAACTATGGCTACACCTTC. Translation gives CASSQGPNYGYTF. The chain carries TRBV14 and TRBJ1-2; no definite D call. V was clipped by 1 base and J by 0 bases, with 3 bases between them. Germline V gene lookup returns CDR1 SGHDN and CDR2 FVKESK. The CDR3 has 13 amino acids.

This clone was observed many times. The rearrangement uses TRBV5-5 and TRBJ1-2; D call uncertain. Per the germline V gene, CDR1 is SGHKS and CDR2 is YYEKEE (reference sequence). The CDR3 contains 14 residues. V shed 1 base and J shed 2 bases, with 9 bases lying between them. The CDR3 is CASSLRSQNYGYTF. CDR3 sequence (DNA): TGTGCCAGCAGCTTGAGGAGTCAGAACTATGGCTACACCTTC. The whole variable domain, filled in from reference TRBV5-5 and TRBJ1-2, reads DAGVTQSPTHLIKTRGQQVTLRCSPISGHKSVSWYQQVLGQGPQFIFQYYEKEERGRGNFPDRFSARQFPNYSSELNVNALLLGDSALYLCASSLRSQNYGYTFGSGTRLTVV.

This clone was seen more than once but under ten times. Other DNA sequences of this sample code for an identical CDR3. The chain has TRBV9 and TRBJ2-3, with 7 bases aligning to TRBD1. The CDR3 runs 13 residues. CDR1 is SGDLS, CDR2 YYNGEE, per germline. V shed 4 bases, J shed 3 bases, and the junction held 2 bases outside the gene matches. In nucleotides, the CDR3 is TGTGCCAGCAGCACAGGGGTAACAGATACGCAGTATTTT. This translates into CASSTGVTDTQYF.

There are a few counts of this clone. The chain recombines TRBV29-1 with TRBJ2-5; TRBD2 agrees at 9 bases. The ends lost 7 bases at V and 3 bases at J; junction bases unmatched: 12. The CDR3 sequence is 15 residues long. Germline V lookup: CDR1 SQVTM, CDR2 ANQGSEA. The CDR3 protein is CSAAGAGGSEETQYF. As DNA, the CDR3 is TGCAGCGCAGCCGGAGCGGGGGGATCGGAAGAGACCCAGTACTTC. Together with reference TRBV29-1 and TRBJ2-5, the CDR3 gives the full variable domain: SAVISQKPSRDICQRGTSLTIQCQVDSQVTMMFWYRQQPGQSLTLIATANQGSEATYESGFVIDKFPISRPNLTFSTLTVSNMSPEDSSIYLCSAAGAGGSEETQYFGPGTRLLVL.

This clone was observed a few times. V usage is TRBV19 and J usage is TRBJ2-3, with D maybe TRBD1 (5 bases). Trimming removed 7 bases at V and 5 bases at J, with 13 bases between. From germline, CDR1 is LNHDA and CDR2 SQIVND (reference sequence). The CDR3 is made up of 13 amino acids. The CDR3 protein is CASNRKGQDTQYF. Written as DNA, the CDR3 is TGTGCCAGTAATCGGAAGGGGCAAGATACGCAGTATTTT.

This clone was counted only a few times. J is TRBJ2-2 and V is TRBV5-1, with D hard to call. The V gene lost 4 bases and the J gene lost 1 base, with 8 bases spanning the gap. The germline gives CDR1 SGHRS, CDR2 YFSETQ. The CDR3 has 14 amino acids. CDR3 sequence (DNA): TGCGCCAGCAGCGCAGCCTGGAACACCGGGGAGCTGTTTTTT. It codes for CASSAAWNTGELFF.

This clone was recorded many times. The chain has TRBV29-1 and TRBJ2-3; D not certain. Germline CDR1 and CDR2: SQVTM and ANQGSEA. This CDR3 region has 13 residues. The ends were cut back, 5 bases at V and 2 bases at J, with 11 bases in the middle. CDR3 residues: CSVQTEVTDTQYF. The CDR3 region has the DNA TGCAGCGTTCAGACCGAGGTCACAGATACGCAGTATTTT.

This clone was recorded a few times. This chain joins TRBV2 and TRBJ1-4; a weak D match, TRBD1 (5 bases). The germline CDR1 and CDR2 sequences are SNHLY and FYNNEI. The ends were cut back, 2 bases at V and 1 base at J, with 5 bases in the middle. CDR3 length equals 14 residues. CDR3 amino acids: CASSERGTNEKLFF. DNA of the CDR3: TGTGCCAGCAGTGAAAGGGGAACTAATGAAAAACTGTTTTTT.

There are a few counts of this clone. The rearrangement links TRBV5-1 to TRBJ2-3; possibly TRBD2 for D (6 bases). The CDR3 contains 15 residues. CDR1 SGHRS and CDR2 YFSETQ come from the germline V gene. The germline V and J ends were trimmed by 6 bases and 0 bases, with 14 bases remaining between them. CDR3 nucleotides: TGCGCCAGCAAAACTAGCTCCACTAGCACAGATACGCAGTATTTT. This encodes CASKTSSTSTDTQYF. The whole variable domain, remainder taken from reference TRBV5-1 and TRBJ2-3, is KAGVTQTPRYLIKTRGQQVTLSCSPISGHRSVSWYQQTPGQGLQFLFEYFSETQRNKGNFPGRFSGRQFSNSRSEMNVSTLELGDSALYLCASKTSSTSTDTQYFGPGTRLTVL.

This clone was seen a few times. The chain is built from TRBV11-2 and TRBJ2-3; D may be TRBD2 (6 bases). Germline V gene sequence: CDR1 SGHAT, CDR2 FQNNGV. Trimming took 4 bases from V and 5 from J, leaving 13 bases between them. The CDR3 loop spans 14 amino acids. The CDR3 region is CASSWRDQGDTQYF. As DNA, the CDR3 is TGTGCCAGCAGCTGGCGGGACCAGGGAGATACGCAGTATTTT.

The chain recombines TRBV2 with TRBJ2-2, with TRBD2 matching 11 bases. V lost 6 bases to trimming and J lost 0 bases; unmatched junction nucleotides: 6. This CDR3 has 17 residues. In germline, CDR1 is SNHLY, CDR2 FYNNEI. CDR3 nucleotides: TGTGCCAGCAGAAGTCTAGCGGGGGGACCGAACACCGGGGAGCTGTTTTTT. It yields the protein CASRSLAGGPNTGELFF.

This clone appeared a few times. The genes are TRBV7-9 and TRBJ2-3; TRBD2 matches at 12 bases. Germline CDR1 and CDR2: SEHNR and FQNEAQ (reference sequence). The V and J ends lost 6 bases and 2 bases, in that order; junction bases with no gene match: 3. The CDR3 loop spans 15 amino acids. Here the CDR3 reads CASRGLAGNTDTQYF. The CDR3 nucleotides are TGTGCCAGCAGAGGACTAGCGGGGAACACAGATACGCAGTATTTT.

This clone was detected only a few times. The CDR3: CASSEAWESQPQHF. CDR3 DNA sequence: TGTGCCAGCAGTGAAGCGTGGGAGAGCCAGCCCCAGCATTTT. The V call is TRBV6-1, the J call TRBJ1-5; D gene ambiguous. The CDR3 has 14 amino acids. CDR1 is MNHNS, CDR2 SASEGT, per germline. V was clipped by 0 bases and J by 7 bases, with 10 bases between them.

To note about this clone: The sample has other DNA sequences that encode this CDR3 too. This rearrangement joins TRBV11-2 to TRBJ2-3; D unresolved. V shed 0 bases and J shed 3 bases, with 4 bases lying between them. The CDR3 runs to 13 residues. CDR1 and CDR2 from the germline V gene are SGHAT and FQNNGV. The DNA of the CDR3 is TGTGCCAGCAGCTTAGACTCGACAGATACGCAGTATTTT. Encoded protein: CASSLDSTDTQYF.

This clone was picked up a small number of times. Other DNA sequences in the same sample also yield this CDR3. This sequence joins TRBV7-2 and TRBJ2-3; no reliable D call. Deletions cut 0 bases from V and 0 bases from J, with 1 base between. Germline V gene sequence: CDR1 SGHTA, CDR2 FQGNSA. The CDR3 length is 13 residues. The CDR3 nucleotides are TGTGCCAGCAGCTTAGCGAGCACAGATACGCAGTATTTT. Protein product: CASSLASTDTQYF.

Many counts were recorded for this clone. The rearrangement links TRBV23-1 to TRBJ2-7, with a tentative D call TRBD1 (6 bases). TRBV23-1 counts as an open reading frame of uncertain function. V lost 4 bases to trimming and J lost 10 bases, with 11 bases between them. The CDR3 covers 11 residues. This CDR3 is CASSPSGQQYF. CDR3 nucleotide sequence: TGCGCCAGCAGTCCTTCGGGACAACAGTACTTC.

This clone was counted many times. The rearrangement uses TRBV6-6 and TRBJ1-1, with a weak D call TRBD1 (5 bases). From germline, CDR1 is MNHNY and CDR2 SVGAGI (reference sequence). CDR3 length: 13 residues. Trimming cost V 0 bases and J 8 bases, with 10 bases left between them. CDR3 amino acids: CASSYSIKGEAFF. The CDR3 DNA reads as TGTGCCAGCAGTTACTCGATCAAGGGGGAAGCTTTCTTT.

The CDR3 reads CASSPNIGGGFSYGYTF. The CDR3 DNA follows: TGTGCCAGCAGCCCTAATATAGGGGGCGGTTTCAGCTATGGCTACACCTTC. The chain joins TRBV11-2 to TRBJ1-2, with 7 positions matching TRBD1. The CDR3 has 17 amino acids. In germline, CDR1 is SGHAT, CDR2 FQNNGV. Unmatched junction bases numbered 16, after V lost 5 bases and J lost 4 bases. The variable domain in full, completed from reference TRBV11-2 and TRBJ1-2, reads EAGVAQSPRYKIIEKRQSVAFWCNPISGHATLYWYQQILGQGPKLLIQFQNNGVVDDSQLPKDRFSAERLKGVDSTLKIQPAKLEDSAVYLCASSPNIGGGFSYGYTFGSGTRLTVV.

A few counts support this clone. The chain is built from TRBV18 and TRBJ1-2; TRBD1 matches 9 bases. Germline values: CDR1 KGHSH, CDR2 LQKENI. This CDR3 has 14 residues. With V trimmed by 5 bases and J by 5 bases, 6 bases remained unmatched. CDR3 nucleotide sequence: TGTGCCAGCTCAAGACGGACAGGGGAGTATGGCTACACCTTC. Translated, it gives CASSRRTGEYGYTF.

This clone was observed a few times. The chain links TRBV5-1 to TRBJ2-7; D remains unclear. The V end lost 3 bases, the J end lost 4 bases, and 5 bases lay between the germline ends. This CDR3 spans 11 amino acids. Per germline, CDR1 SGHRS and CDR2 YFSETQ. In nucleotides, the CDR3 is TGCGCCAGCAGCTATCAATACGAGCAGTACTTC. This sequence encodes CASSYQYEQYF.

On this clone itself: One end of the junction varies from germline; a read error may be responsible. The chain recombines TRBV6-1 with TRBJ2-5; 8 positions agree with TRBD2. Germline V gene sequence: CDR1 MNHNS, CDR2 SASEGT. The CDR3 loop spans 15 amino acids. In DNA form, the CDR3 reads TGTGCCATCAGTGAAGTGGCGGGGGGACGAGAGACCCAGTACTTC. This translates into CAISEVAGGRETQYF.